Sequencing of this TCR beta chain was carried out in a study of blood T cell repertoires in COVID-19. Study overall: Samples came from the United States, Italy and Spain, spanning acute and convalescent COVID-19.

With V trimmed by 5 bases and J by 8 bases, 6 bases remained unmatched. The CDR3 is made up of 14 amino acids. Germline CDR1 is SEHNR and CDR2 is FQNEAQ (reference sequence). TCRdb keeps only in-frame clones here, not all; method: immunoSEQ multiplex PCR. This sample carries around 260,000 clones, about 87% of them seen once, and the ten largest clones take approximately 3.8%. Specimen: peripheral blood. The origin of this receptor is a man between 60 and 75 years old who had recovered from COVID-19. The chain recombines TRBV7-9 with TRBJ1-4; 9 nucleotides match TRBD1. The CDR3 protein is CASSPRTGDEKLFF. CDR3 in DNA: TGTGCCAGCAGCCCTCGGACAGGGGACGAAAAACTGTTTTTT.